This TCR beta chain was recorded in a study of T-cell memory formation after mild COVID-19. Study summary: Largely donor-specific sequence clusters came from a couple of donors. Study-wide results and limits: Memory from before infection featured some responding clones, which suggests cross-reactive memory joined. Chiefly within CM and EM were the contracting CD4+ clones; CD8+ ones were within EMRA.

The CDR3 has 14 amino acids. Per the germline V gene, CDR1 is SGDLS and CDR2 is YYNGEE. Trimming pared 7 bases from V and 1 base from J, leaving 9 bases between. Points on this clonotype: Its antigen is not known.

UMIs and sample barcodes were carried by the TCR alpha and TCR beta cDNA libraries that 5'RACE produced using constant-segment primers. TCRdb re-derived calls from the 5' RACE reads in MiXCR, one entry per CDR3 protein. Seen here are roughly 110,000 distinct CDR3 sequences, around 15% observed once, and the top ten hold approximately 28%. V is TRBV9 and J is TRBJ1-6; D is undetermined. The sample taken for sequencing was PBMCs or a T cell subset sorted from them (not recorded which). The TCR sequence derives from an adult woman who had mild COVID-19 (a few samples of this study predate the infection). Cell type and time point are not known. Written as DNA, the CDR3 is TGTGCCAGCGGAGAGTCTTCCTATAATTCACCCCTCCACTTT. This codes for CASGESSYNSPLHF.